These T cell receptor beta chains were read from a single sample in a study of persistence of HIV-infected CD4 T cells. Only in-frame clones appear in the TCRdb table, and some are missing; sequencing was by immunoSEQ multiplex PCR. The sample shows about 40,000 clones, around 82% of them seen only once. These receptors are not linked to any known antigen. The specimen comprised CD4+ T cells sorted from PBMCs after roughly 18-hour stimulation, sampled from a patient who received antiretroviral therapy. These receptors all stem from an adult man with HIV who was CMV-seropositive. CDR3s include the opening cysteine and the closing phenylalanine or tryptophan. A D gene is named only where the DNA matches it firmly. Expanded clones get a size class; other rows say once, few or many, or leave the size out.

J gene: TRBJ2-5
V gene: TRBV5-5
D gene: TRBD1
clone size: -
CDR3 protein: CASSFDRDRAVQETQYF
CDR3 DNA: TGTGCCAGCAGCTTCGACCGGGACAGGGCTGTCCAAGAGACCCAGTACTTC

J gene: TRBJ2-7
V gene: TRBV30
D gene: -
clone size: -
CDR3 protein: CAWSWAGQRGMEQYF
CDR3 DNA: TGTGCCTGGAGCTGGGCGGGACAGAGAGGGATGGAGCAGTACTTC

J gene: TRBJ1-5
V gene: TRBV19
D gene: -
clone size: -
CDR3 protein: CASSIDRGNQPQHF
CDR3 DNA: TGTGCCAGTAGTATAGACAGGGGCAATCAGCCCCAGCATTTT

J gene: TRBJ1-5
V gene: TRBV12-3/TRBV12-4
D gene: -
clone size: -
CDR3 protein: CASGTGTNQPQHF
CDR3 DNA: TGTGCCAGCGGAACAGGGACGAATCAGCCCCAGCATTTT

J gene: TRBJ2-2
V gene: TRBV14
D gene: -
clone size: -
CDR3 protein: CASSPSASTLVGELFF
CDR3 DNA: TGTGCCAGCAGCCCCTCCGCCTCTACCTTGGTCGGGGAGCTGTTTTTT

J gene: TRBJ1-1
V gene: TRBV12-5
D gene: -
clone size: -
CDR3 protein: CASGHKRGQGTFMNTEAFF
CDR3 DNA: TGTGCTAGTGGCCACAAGCGGGGTCAAGGCACCTTTATGAACACTGAAGCTTTCTTT

J gene: TRBJ2-7
V gene: TRBV6-5
D gene: -
clone size: -
CDR3 protein: CASIGDWDRAYEQYF
CDR3 DNA: TGTGCCAGCATTGGGGACTGGGACAGAGCCTACGAGCAGTACTTC

J gene: TRBJ1-5
V gene: TRBV6-2/TRBV6-3
D gene: TRBD1
clone size: -
CDR3 protein: CASSYTGGVGNQPQHF
CDR3 DNA: TGTGCCAGCAGTTATACAGGGGGCGTAGGCAATCAGCCCCAGCATTTT

J gene: TRBJ2-1
V gene: TRBV2
D gene: -
clone size: -
CDR3 protein: CAGSRLSSYNEQFF
CDR3 DNA: TGTGCCGGCTCGCGACTGAGCTCCTACAATGAGCAGTTCTTC

J gene: TRBJ1-4
V gene: TRBV27
D gene: TRBD1
clone size: -
CDR3 protein: CASSQQGTNEKLFF
CDR3 DNA: TGTGCCAGCAGTCAACAGGGGACTAATGAAAAACTGTTTTTT

J gene: TRBJ2-7
V gene: TRBV5-4
D gene: TRBD2
clone size: -
CDR3 protein: CASSLRLAGGGRADEQYF
CDR3 DNA: TGTGCCAGCAGCTTGCGACTCGCGGGGGGAGGGCGGGCCGACGAGCAGTACTTC

J gene: TRBJ2-7
V gene: TRBV7-2
D gene: -
clone size: -
CDR3 protein: CASSLATTYEQYF
CDR3 DNA: TGTGCCAGCAGCTTAGCCACTACCTACGAGCAGTACTTC

J gene: TRBJ2-4
V gene: TRBV19
D gene: TRBD1
clone size: -
CDR3 protein: CASRAGGENIQYF
CDR3 DNA: TGTGCCAGTAGAGCAGGGGGCGAAAACATTCAGTACTTC

J gene: TRBJ1-2
V gene: TRBV14
D gene: -
clone size: -
CDR3 protein: CASSQWTQGDPGYTF
CDR3 DNA: TGTGCCAGCAGCCAATGGACCCAGGGAGATCCTGGCTACACCTTC

J gene: TRBJ2-6
V gene: TRBV19
D gene: -
clone size: -
CDR3 protein: CASGQGGGGANVLTF
CDR3 DNA: TGTGCCAGTGGGCAGGGTGGAGGTGGGGCCAACGTCCTGACTTTC

J gene: TRBJ2-1
V gene: TRBV19
D gene: TRBD2
clone size: -
CDR3 protein: CASSKRGTSVPPFYNEQFF
CDR3 DNA: TGTGCCAGTAGTAAGAGGGGAACTAGCGTCCCCCCCTTCTACAATGAGCAGTTCTTC

J gene: TRBJ2-2
V gene: TRBV5-1
D gene: -
clone size: -
CDR3 protein: CASSSGPPGASAGELFF
CDR3 DNA: TGCGCCAGCAGCTCGGGACCTCCGGGGGCCTCGGCCGGGGAGCTGTTTTTT

J gene: TRBJ1-4
V gene: TRBV5-1
D gene: TRBD1
clone size: -
CDR3 protein: CASSLADRVNEKLFF
CDR3 DNA: TGCGCCAGCAGCTTGGCTGACAGGGTCAATGAAAAACTGTTTTTT

J gene: TRBJ1-5
V gene: TRBV19
D gene: TRBD1
clone size: few
CDR3 protein: CASSFRQGADQPQHF
CDR3 DNA: TGTGCCAGTAGTTTCCGACAGGGCGCGGATCAGCCCCAGCATTTT

J gene: TRBJ2-7
V gene: TRBV7-9
D gene: -
clone size: -
CDR3 protein: CASSLDINRYEQYF
CDR3 DNA: TGTGCCAGCAGCTTAGATATCAACCGCTACGAGCAGTACTTC

J gene: TRBJ2-1
V gene: TRBV30
D gene: -
clone size: once
CDR3 protein: CAWSQNNEQFF
CDR3 DNA: TGTGCCTGGAGTCAGAATAATGAGCAGTTCTTC

J gene: TRBJ2-6
V gene: TRBV4-2
D gene: -
clone size: -
CDR3 protein: CASSQDHPGGANVLTF
CDR3 DNA: TGTGCCAGCAGCCAAGACCATCCGGGGGGGGCCAACGTCCTGACTTTC

J gene: TRBJ2-7
V gene: TRBV6-5
D gene: TRBD1
clone size: -
CDR3 protein: CASSYRDRVTEQYF
CDR3 DNA: TGTGCCAGCAGTTACCGGGACAGGGTCACCGAGCAGTACTTC

J gene: TRBJ2-7
V gene: TRBV7-2
D gene: TRBD2
clone size: -
CDR3 protein: CASSSPSGSSYEQYF
CDR3 DNA: TGTGCCAGCAGCTCGCCTAGCGGGTCCTCCTACGAGCAGTACTTC

J gene: TRBJ1-1
V gene: TRBV15
D gene: -
clone size: -
CDR3 protein: CATSRDQRQWTEAFF
CDR3 DNA: TGTGCCACCAGCAGAGATCAAAGGCAATGGACTGAAGCTTTCTTT

J gene: TRBJ1-6
V gene: TRBV9
D gene: -
clone size: -
CDR3 protein: CASSVAAQGRNSPLHF
CDR3 DNA: TGTGCCAGCAGCGTAGCAGCTCAGGGACGGAATTCACCCCTCCACTTT